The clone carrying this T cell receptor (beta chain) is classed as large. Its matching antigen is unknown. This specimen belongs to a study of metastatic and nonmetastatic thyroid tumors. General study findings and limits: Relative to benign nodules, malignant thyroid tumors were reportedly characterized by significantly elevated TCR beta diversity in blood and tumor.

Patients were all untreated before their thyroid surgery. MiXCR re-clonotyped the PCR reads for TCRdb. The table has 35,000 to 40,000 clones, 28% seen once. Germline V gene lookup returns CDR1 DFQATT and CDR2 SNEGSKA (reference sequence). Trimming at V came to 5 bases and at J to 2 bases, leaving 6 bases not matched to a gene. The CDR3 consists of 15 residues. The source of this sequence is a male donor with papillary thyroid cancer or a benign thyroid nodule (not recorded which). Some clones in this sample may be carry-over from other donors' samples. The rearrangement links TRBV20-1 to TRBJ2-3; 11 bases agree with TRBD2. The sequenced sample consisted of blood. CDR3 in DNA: TGCAGTGCTCCTATAGCGGGAGGGCCCACAGATACGCAGTATTTT. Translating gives CSAPIAGGPTDTQYF.